The T cell receptor beta chain described here comes from a study of early T cells in non-severe SARS-CoV-2 infection. Overall study context: RNA in bulk from unsorted whole blood was sequenced, and chains were unpaired. The study's findings and limits: Sequences matched to VDJdb favored anti-spike CD8 responses, while private and CD4 specificities were missed.

Individual cDNA molecules received unique molecular identifiers during library preparation. MiXCR, run by TCRdb on the 5' RACE reads, gives a single entry per CDR3 protein. The table records some 33,000 distinct CDR3 sequences, roughly 5.3% of them present only once. Comments on this clonotype: What it binds is unknown.

V was clipped by 2 bases and J by 5 bases; unmatched bases: 3. Per germline, CDR1 SEHNR and CDR2 FQNEAQ (reference sequence). This CDR3 spans 15 amino acids. V gene TRBV7-9 combines with J gene TRBJ2-5, with TRBD2 matching over 12 bases. The source of this sequence is an adult who was a healthcare worker with PCR-confirmed SARS-CoV-2 infection or an uninfected control (not recorded which). Sequenced sample: whole blood. The DNA of the CDR3 is TGTGCCAGCAGCTTATTGGGGACTAGCGGGGAGACCCAGTACTTC. It encodes CASSLLGTSGETQYF.